This TCR beta chain comes out of a study of CD8 T cells in ankylosing spondylitis. Study results and caveats: Certain motif variants had earlier been reported in reactive arthritis synovial fluid and blood. There was a TCR beta motif, made of several highly homologous variants, that appeared characteristic of ankylosing spondylitis blood. As for the disease-linked clones, they showed a CD8+ phenotype and occurred at relatively low frequencies in peripheral blood. According to the report, clones linked to the disease were significantly enriched in matched synovial fluid samples taken from ankylosing spondylitis patients.

Details on this clonotype: Its cognate antigen is unknown.

In germline, CDR1 is SGHRS, CDR2 YFSETQ. The V gene lost 3 bases and the J gene lost 6 bases, with 14 bases spanning the gap. This CDR3 region has 14 residues. TCRdb reprocessed the 5' RACE reads with MiXCR, giving one entry per CDR3 protein. This sample has approximately 250,000 distinct CDR3 sequences, with 8% to 10% found just once. The chain is built from TRBV5-1 and TRBJ2-3; perhaps TRBD1 as D (6 bases). The receptor was isolated from a female donor with ankylosing spondylitis or in good health (not recorded which). Material for sequencing was blood, either unsorted or a sorted T cell fraction (not recorded which). The CDR3 reads CASSSGTIFDTQYF. CDR3 in DNA: TGCGCCAGCAGCTCTGGGACAATTTTTGATACGCAGTATTTT.